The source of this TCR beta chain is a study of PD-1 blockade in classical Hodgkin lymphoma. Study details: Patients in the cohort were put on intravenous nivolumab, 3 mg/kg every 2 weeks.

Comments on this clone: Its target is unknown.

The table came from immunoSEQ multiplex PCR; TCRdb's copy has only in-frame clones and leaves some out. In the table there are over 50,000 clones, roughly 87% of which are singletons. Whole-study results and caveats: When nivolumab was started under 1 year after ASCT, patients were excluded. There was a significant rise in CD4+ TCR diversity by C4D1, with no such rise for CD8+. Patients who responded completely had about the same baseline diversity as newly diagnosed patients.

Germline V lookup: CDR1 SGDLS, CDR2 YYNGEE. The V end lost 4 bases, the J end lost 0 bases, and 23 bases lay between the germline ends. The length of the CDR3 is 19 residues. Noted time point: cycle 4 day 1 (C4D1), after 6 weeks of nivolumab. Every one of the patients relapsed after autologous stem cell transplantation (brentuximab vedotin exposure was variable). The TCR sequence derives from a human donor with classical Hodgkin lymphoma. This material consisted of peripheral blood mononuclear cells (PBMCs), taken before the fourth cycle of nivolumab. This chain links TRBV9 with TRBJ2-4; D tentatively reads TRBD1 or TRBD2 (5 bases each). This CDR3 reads CASSPGSGPPLEAKNIQYF. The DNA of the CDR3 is TGTGCCAGCAGCCCCGGATCGGGACCCCCTTTGGAAGCCAAAAACATTCAGTACTTC.